This T cell receptor beta chain was observed in a study of Tregs in tolerant kidney transplant recipients. On this clone: The antigen is undetermined. The read stops 3 residues short of the end of the CDR3; the missing end is completed from the germline J gene.

CDR1 is SGHAT, CDR2 FQNNGV, per germline. V was pared by 2 bases and J by 0 bases, with 8 bases between. The CDR3 has 15 amino acids. The nonmyeloablative bone marrow transplants came from related graft donors, with transient mixed chimerism. Whole-study findings and limits: Biological reproducibility was not directly addressed in this study. Tregs expanded with activated donor B cells seemed most donor-specific. Changing PCR primers prevented nucleotide comparison between some patients' samples.

Profiling relied on immunoSEQ multiplex PCR, and the TCRdb table lists in-frame clones only, not all of them. This sample contains some 29,000 clones. Material: CD4+ T cells from blood (PBMCs), obtained 24 months after the transplant. The chain uses TRBV11-2 and TRBJ1-5; D gene unclear. This clonotype was sampled from a human patient who received a combined kidney and bone marrow transplant. Some T cells could come from the graft donor. The part of the CDR3 DNA that was read is TGTGCCAGCAGCTTAAACGGTTATAGCAATCAGCCC. Its translation: CASSLNGYSNQP. The CDR3 in full is CASSLNGYSNQPQHF.